This TCR beta chain comes out of a study of shared clonotypes between healthy human individuals. Across the whole study: CD4 naive and memory got three plates each, CD8 naive two, CD8 memory one.

CDR3 length: 15 residues. The V gene lost 5 bases and the J gene lost 4 bases, with 14 bases spanning the gap. Germline CDR1 reads SGHAT; CDR2 reads FQNNGV. The data were produced by immunoSEQ multiplex PCR, yet TCRdb's version contains in-frame clones alone and is incomplete. This table has approximately 1.9 million clones, 80% to 95% appearing once. Cells designated naive CD8 were CD45RO-negative and were positively selected for CCR7, with terminally differentiated effector memory CD45RA+ cells excluded. The rearrangement uses TRBV11-2 and TRBJ2-2, with a tentative D call TRBD2 (6 bases). Specimen: naive CD8+ T cells from PBMCs. The sequence was obtained from a man aged 18 to 29 in good health. Some clones in this sample may be carry-over from other donors' samples. CDR3 region: CASSPTLGGTGELFF. CDR3 DNA sequence: TGTGCCAGCAGCCCAACCCTGGGGGGCACCGGGGAGCTGTTTTTT. Based on the CDR3 plus reference TRBV11-2 and TRBJ2-2, the full variable domain is EAGVAQSPRYKIIEKRQSVAFWCNPISGHATLYWYQQILGQGPKLLIQFQNNGVVDDSQLPKDRFSAERLKGVDSTLKIQPAKLEDSAVYLCASSPTLGGTGELFFGEGSRLTVL.